The next 2 T cell receptor beta chains were all read from a single sample in a study of T cell responses to AZD1222 COVID-19 vaccine. TCRdb's table, derived via immunoSEQ multiplex PCR, lists solely in-frame clones and lacks some. The repertoire has about 130,000 clones, roughly 90% of them found once; the top ten carry 6.3%. The material sequenced was peripheral blood, taken on day 0 of AZD1222 vaccination. The receptors originated from an adult in good health.

The rearrangement uses TRBV30 and TRBJ1-4, with D uncertain. V lost 0 bases, J lost 7 bases, and 9 bases lay in between. The CDR3 is 13 amino acids. Germline CDR1 GTSNPN, CDR2 SVGIG (reference sequence). The CDR3 protein is CAWSVQNLEKLFF. In nucleotides, the CDR3 is TGTGCCTGGAGTGTCCAGAACCTTGAAAAACTGTTTTTT.

The sample holds one count of this clone. Other DNA variants within this sample encode the same CDR3. The rearrangement joins TRBV10-3 to TRBJ1-1; D gene unclear. From germline, CDR1 is ENHRY and CDR2 SYGVKD. V dropped 4 bases and J dropped 1 base, with 4 bases sitting between them. CDR3 length: 12 residues. For the CDR3, the DNA is TGTGCCATCAGTGGGGGGAACACTGAAGCTTTCTTT. Protein sequence: CAISGGNTEAFF.